This note documents a single TCR beta chain sequence. It lacks a known antigen. It has no much larger one-base neighbor in the sample; base qualities were not kept. This sample was taken from a study of cytomegalovirus exposure and HLA in healthy donors (dated by TCRdb to about 2017). The study in broad terms: An earlier analysis of some 620 of the donors reported 276 Gb of sequence data and around 120 million unique TCR beta sequences obtained from around 170 million T cells. Roughly 300 gigabases of sequencing data and around 90 million unique TCR sequences made up an early release that covered nearly 650 HLA-typed donors. Of the 300 to 400 genotyped donors, approximately 83% fell in the genetic ancestry cluster associated with self-reported Caucasian donors. The study was designed to test whether signatures of past pathogen exposure could be identified by cataloging public T cell receptors. The study profiled the T cell repertoires of about 720 subjects by immunosequencing and related them to cytomegalovirus serostatus. A separate validation cohort of about 110 different subjects was used in addition to the roughly 620-subject first cohort. The study combined high-throughput TCR immunosequencing, statistical association of individual TCRs with disease status, and machine learning to predict cytomegalovirus infection status. To study patterns of TCR occurrence, a later analysis re-analyzed previously published TCR beta repertoires from 666 donors and added high-resolution HLA genotyping. The later analysis used no new phenotypic data to find candidate immune exposures, relying instead on TCR beta sequences and their occurrence across donors. An earlier analysis of 587 of the donors used high-throughput TCR beta sequencing to judge whether each TCR beta V gene segment behaved as functional or pseudogenic. Donor age, sex, ethnicity and CMV serostatus were collected together with the repertoire data. A later genetic analysis used genome-wide SNP genotypes for about 60% of the roughly 700 donors, treating that subset as a discovery cohort. All discovery cohort repertoires had been generated on a single sequencing platform. Class I and class II HLA loci were covered by the typing at four-digit resolution. Typing coverage varied by locus: about 620-630 donors for A, B, C, DRB1 and DQB1; approximately 560 for DQA1; over 600 for DPA1; roughly 450 for DPB1. Several DR-DQ haplotypes were handled as single units for association and clustering because linkage in the cohort was strong. Among roughly 400 genotyped donors of the cohort, an average of about 220,000 unique TCR beta nucleotide sequences was sequenced per donor, of which about 18% were non-productive. What the authors observed across the whole study: It was suggested by the authors that the approach could potentially be generalized to other disease states and immunological phenotypes. Sequencing depth was assumed to be roughly uniform across donors in the presence/absence analyses, though that assumption may not hold. A later analysis associated approximately 17,000 TCR beta sequences with specific HLA alleles at a false discovery rate of 0.05. A group of highly shared sequence variants was considered likely to be a technical artifact of the sequencing pipeline. A further reported finding was that TCR beta sequences accurately predicted the HLA-A and HLA-B alleles for most subjects in the first cohort. When HLA alleles, especially DR and DQ, strongly co-occurred, attributing TCR associations to individual alleles was difficult. Because HLA typing was unavailable for some donors at each locus, only the typed subset was used in association tests. Several of the top co-occurrence clusters appeared to be linked to parvovirus B19, influenza, CMV and Epstein-Barr virus, according to a later analysis. In a later analysis, TCR association rates were found to vary across HLA loci, with the most associated TCRs seen for DRB1 alleles and the fewest for HLA-C alleles. In an earlier analysis of some 540 of the donors, most TCR beta V segments appeared in productive rearrangements about 90% or about 30% of the time, broadly matching IMGT annotations. Compared with equally common non-associated chains, HLA-associated TCR beta chains in a later analysis were more clonally expanded and had lower generation probabilities. The study listed 150 to 200 TCR beta chains as associated with cytomegalovirus. For the cohort, immune exposure information was limited to CMV serostatus. Linkage disequilibrium might explain the correlated functional status among segregating V segments, but an unknown experimental factor could not be ruled out. Only TCR beta chains were sequenced in this cohort, and the absence of alpha or paired-chain data limited detectable features. While some public TCRs were present in many individuals, most TCR sequences turned up only very rarely across donors. In vitro tests confirmed that three of the cytomegalovirus-associated TCR beta chains recognize cytomegalovirus antigens. A later analysis found that most CMV-associated TCR beta chains appeared HLA-restricted, with HLA associations seemingly driven largely by CMV exposure. Compared with the roughly 670-donor mean, donors in an Asian-associated ancestry cluster had fewer N-insertions in productive TCRs, according to a later genetic analysis. A later genetic analysis associated a missense DCLRE1C variant with V-gene and J-gene trimming of TCR beta chains, and an independent cohort replicated the association. Some IMGT-functional V segments, including TRBV6-2 and TRBV6-3, could not be distinguished by the 87-base-pair reads and were therefore excluded. The classifier was reported to diagnose cytomegalovirus status with high specificity and sensitivity in both the original and validation cohorts. Over 15 rarely observed V segments, including chromosome 9 orphons, were excluded from the earlier analysis of some 590 of the donors because counts were too low.

Trimming leaves V shorter by 3 bases and J shorter by 7 bases, with the junction holding 8 bases beyond the gene matches. Reading the germline V gene gives CDR1 KGHSY and CDR2 FQNENV. Inclusive of the bounding cysteine and phenylalanine, the CDR3 is 15 residues long. The read is trimmed to its CDR3 DNA, 45 bases read in frame from base 1. Receptor libraries were prepared by the immunoSEQ multiplex PCR assay. For the multiplex PCR, a mixture combining 60 forward primers for TCR Vbeta segments and 13 reverse primers for TCR Jbeta segments was used. A multiplex PCR assay on genomic DNA amplified the CDR3 region of rearranged TCR beta genes. Amplified TCR beta libraries were sequenced as 87-base-pair reads on the Illumina HiSeq System. In the original analysis: A later analysis counted about 82 million unique TCR beta chains across the 666 repertoires, and some 11 million of these chains were shared by at least two donors. To remove PCR and sequencing errors, raw reads were error-corrected and collapsed into unique sequences using a nearest-neighbor algorithm that merged closely related sequences. CDR3 sequences were aligned to IMGT reference sequences to assign V, D and J gene segments. Each retained sequence needed at least a six-nucleotide match to both a V gene segment and a J gene segment. Rearrangements were called productive when the CDR3 lacked stop codons and stayed in frame with V and J; all others were non-productive. Following IMGT convention, CDR3 was defined as the stretch from the second conserved V-encoded cysteine to the conserved J-encoded phenylalanine. The earlier analysis of 500 to 600 of the donors excluded sequences that lacked an unambiguous match to a single V gene segment. In an earlier analysis of 587 of the donors, V segments were called functional above 56.7% productive rearrangements and were called segregating when the between-donor standard deviation exceeded 5%. A statistical classification framework was built to diagnose cytomegalovirus status from the catalog of TCR beta chain sequences. V and J gene assignment, in a later analysis, came from comparing TCR nucleotide sequences with IMGT/GENE-DB human TR gene sequences. A later analysis assigned CDR3 sequences and most-parsimonious VDJ recombination scenarios with the TCRdist pipeline. In a later analysis, each TCR beta chain was defined by its CDR3 amino acid sequence together with its V-gene family, and reads without a unique V-gene family were excluded. As a way to deal with suspected cross-contamination and a sequencing artifact, a later analysis dropped roughly 600 nucleotide sequences that were highly shared and had low generation probability. For each public chain, a later analysis derived a clonal expansion index from normalized ranks of inferred template counts within each repertoire. Generation probabilities in a later analysis came from a VDJ recombination model fitted to out-of-frame rearrangements, and those results were checked against IGoR. Hypergeometric tests were used in a later analysis to score TCR-TCR, TCR-HLA and TCR-CMV co-occurrence, with a repertoire-size bias correction applied to the TCR pairs. A later analysis estimated false discovery rates by permuting HLA or CMV assignments 20 times. In a later analysis, co-occurring TCRs were grouped with DBSCAN, and TCRdist sequence similarity was added when clustering was performed within HLA-allele-positive subsets. For co-occurrence clustering, repertoires with fewer than 30,000 or more than 120,000 public chains were excluded, along with a handful of repertoires with anomalous nucleotide sharing. TCRdb mirrors the immuneACCESS table, restricted to in-frame sequences. Some clones are absent from its copies; in checked studies, under half trace to an unresolved V gene, and the reason for the others is unknown. V and J calls and clone size are copied from that table; D and trimming were computed from the DNA. This sample lists about 150,000 clones; 65% to 85% were detected once. Roughly 4.3% of the sample is held by the ten biggest clonotypes.

The cohort was made up of 500 to 850 healthy bone marrow donors. All cohort members were sampled while nominally healthy, although unrecorded immune exposures were likely present. The donor tested CMV seronegative and was one of the 352 seronegative cohort members. Every donor gave a peripheral blood sample, and the peripheral blood mononuclear cells from that sample were used for TCR beta sequencing. Genomic DNA was extracted from the blood cell samples with the Qiagen DNeasy Blood Extraction Kit. This TCR came from a male donor in good health and CMV-seronegative. The chain joins TRBV16 to TRBJ1-5; 8 junctional bases match TRBD1. The sequencing sample was made of PBMCs. In nucleotides, the sequence is TGTGCCAGCAGCCACCAGGGAGACAGGGGACAGCCCCAGCATTTT. It encodes CASSHQGDRGQPQHF. With all but the CDR3 taken from the reference TRBV16 and TRBJ1-5 genes, the full variable domain is: GEEVAQTPKHLVRGEGQKAKLYCAPIKGHSYVFWYQQVLKNEFKFLISFQNENVFDETGMPKERFSAKCLPNSPCSLEIQATKLEDSAVYFCASSHQGDRGQPQHFGDGTRLSIL.